This entry is about one T cell receptor beta chain. Clones were sequenced by immunoSEQ multiplex PCR, and TCRdb holds only the in-frame ones, with some missing. The profile covers approximately 300,000 clones, with around 87% appearing a single time and approximately 5.3% taken by the ten largest. This specimen belongs to a study of blood T cell repertoires in COVID-19. The overall study: T cells, B-cell-depleted T cells, or PBMCs supplied cDNA or gDNA.

The germline V gene has CDR1 ENHRY and CDR2 SYGVKD. Trimming took 2 bases from V and 0 from J, leaving 5 bases between them. This CDR3 contains 13 residues. Material: PBMCs or T cells enriched from blood (not recorded which). The chain is built from TRBV10-3 and TRBJ2-7; D is undetermined. This TCR derives from a woman in her thirties who had recovered from COVID-19. In DNA form, the CDR3 reads TGTGCCATCAGTGAGACAGCCTCCTACGAGCAGTACTTC. Protein sequence: CAISETASYEQYF.